Below are 5 T cell receptor beta chains sequenced from a single sample in a study of OX40 agonist ivuxolimab in advanced cancers. TCRdb's copy holds only in-frame clones and misses some; the assay was immunoSEQ multiplex PCR. The top ten clones hold 7% to 9% of a sample with some 14,000 clones, over 55% of them seen once. Source: CD4+ or CD8+ T cells sorted from blood, taken in a trial of the OX40 agonist ivuxolimab. The receptor source for this set is an adult with an advanced solid tumor such as melanoma, head and neck, liver or kidney cancer.

The rearrangement links TRBV6-5 to TRBJ2-7; D is unclear. The V gene's germline CDR1 is MNHEY and CDR2 SVGAGI. The length of the CDR3 is 15 residues. The V end lost 0 bases, the J end lost 2 bases, and 11 bases lay between the germline ends. The CDR3 is CASSYSEHITYEQYF. DNA for the CDR3: TGTGCCAGCAGTTACTCGGAACACATAACCTACGAGCAGTACTTC.

This clone has only a few counts. The V call is TRBV4-3, the J call TRBJ2-1; TRBD2 aligns across 10 bases. This CDR3 is built from 16 residues. CDR1 and CDR2 (germline): LGHNA, YSLEER. The V gene end was trimmed by 0 bases and the J gene end by 6 bases; junction bases not matched to a gene: 5. The CDR3 DNA reads TGCGCCAGCAGCCAAGAAGGGCTAGCGGGGGCCAATGAGCAGTTCTTC. This translates into CASSQEGLAGANEQFF.

This clone was recorded once. The gene calls are TRBV7-9 and TRBJ1-4; D is unclear. The CDR3 is 16 amino acids. CDR1 and CDR2 from the germline V gene are SEHNR and FQNEAQ (reference sequence). Trimming pared 5 bases from V and 4 bases from J, leaving 17 bases between. The CDR3 here is CASSDLGAGVNEKLFF. CDR3 coding DNA: TGTGCCAGCAGCGACCTAGGAGCCGGGGTTAATGAAAAACTGTTTTTT.

This clone is labeled medium-sized. This chain joins TRBV4-1 and TRBJ2-7, with D perhaps TRBD2 (6 bases). Trimming cost V 6 bases and J 1 base, with 13 bases left between them. CDR3 size: 14 residues. Germline V lookup: CDR1 MGHRA, CDR2 YSYEKL. CDR3: CASRRTGESYEQYF. The DNA of the CDR3 is TGCGCCAGCAGGCGGACGGGAGAGTCCTACGAGCAGTACTTC.

The chain carries TRBV7-2 and TRBJ2-2; no firm D call. The CDR3 totals 12 residues. Deletions cut 4 bases from V and 2 bases from J, with 2 bases between. CDR1 and CDR2 (germline): SGHTA, FQGNSA. The CDR3 coding sequence is TGTGCCAGCAGCTCTAACACCGGGGAGCTGTTTTTT. Its translation is CASSSNTGELFF. Drawing the rest from reference TRBV7-2 and TRBJ2-2, the complete variable domain is GAGVSQSPSNKVTEKGKDVELRCDPISGHTALYWYRQSLGQGLEFLIYFQGNSAPDKSGLPSDRFSAERTGGSVSTLTIQRTQQEDSAVYLCASSSNTGELFFGEGSRLTVL.